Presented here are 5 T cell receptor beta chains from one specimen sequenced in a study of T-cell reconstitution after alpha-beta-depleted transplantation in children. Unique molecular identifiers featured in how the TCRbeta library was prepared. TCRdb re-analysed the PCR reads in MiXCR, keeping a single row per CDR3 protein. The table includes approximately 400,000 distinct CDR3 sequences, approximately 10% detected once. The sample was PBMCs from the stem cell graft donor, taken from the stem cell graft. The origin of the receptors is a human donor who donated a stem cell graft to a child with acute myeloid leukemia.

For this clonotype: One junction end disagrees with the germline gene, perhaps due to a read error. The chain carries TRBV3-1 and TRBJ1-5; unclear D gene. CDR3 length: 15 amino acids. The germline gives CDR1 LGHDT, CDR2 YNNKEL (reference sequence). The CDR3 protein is CACSQAWGGNQPQHF. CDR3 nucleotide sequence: TGTGCCTGCAGCCAAGCCTGGGGAGGCAATCAGCCCCAGCATTTT.

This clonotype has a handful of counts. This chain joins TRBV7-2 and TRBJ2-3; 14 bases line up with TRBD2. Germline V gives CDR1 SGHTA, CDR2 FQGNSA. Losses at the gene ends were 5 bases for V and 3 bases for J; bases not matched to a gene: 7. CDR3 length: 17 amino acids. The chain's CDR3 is CASSPPRLAGGTDTQYF. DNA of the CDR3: TGTGCCAGCAGCCCCCCGAGACTAGCGGGAGGGACAGATACGCAGTATTTT.

CDR3: CASSLAGTNTDTQYF. The CDR3 DNA reads as TGTGCCAGCAGCTTGGCCGGGACAAACACAGATACGCAGTATTTT. The chain uses TRBV5-5 and TRBJ2-3; D perhaps matches TRBD1 (6 bases). V shed 0 bases and J shed 2 bases, with 10 bases lying between them. CDR1 and CDR2 (germline): SGHKS, YYEKEE (reference sequence). The CDR3 is 15 amino acids.

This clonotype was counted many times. DNA of the CDR3: TGTGCCAGCAGCCAAGAGGACGGGCATTCTCTGCCCCAGCATTTT. This gives the protein CASSQEDGHSLPQHF. The chain uses TRBV4-2 and TRBJ1-5; D uncertain. Germline CDR1 reads LGHNA; CDR2 reads YNFKEQ. This CDR3 has 15 amino acids. The ends were cut back, 0 bases at V and 9 bases at J, with 15 bases in the middle.

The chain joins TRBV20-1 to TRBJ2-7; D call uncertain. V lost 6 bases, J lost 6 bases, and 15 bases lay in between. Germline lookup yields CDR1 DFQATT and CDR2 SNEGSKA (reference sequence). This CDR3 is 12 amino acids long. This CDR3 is CSANVGVSEQYV. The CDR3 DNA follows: TGCAGTGCAAATGTTGGGGTCTCCGAGCAGTACGTC.